One and the same sample provided the 27 T cell receptor beta chains below, sequenced in a study of long-term antiretroviral therapy in people with HIV. The immunoSEQ assay was v3.0, run at survey level. Method: immunoSEQ multiplex PCR; TCRdb's copy keeps in-frame clones and lacks some. The table lists some 10,000 clones, around 84% of them singletons. Source: unsorted PBMCs, taken approximately 7 years after starting antiretroviral therapy. Every receptor here comes from a man aged 50 or older with HIV.

This chain connects TRBV7-9 to TRBJ2-3; perhaps D is TRBD1 or TRBD2 (5 bases each). V was shortened by 2 bases and J by 0 bases, with 12 bases between the two germline ends. CDR3 size: 16 residues. Germline CDR1 and CDR2: SEHNR and FQNEAQ (reference sequence). The CDR3 loop is CASSLRDVSSTDTQYF. The CDR3 coding sequence is TGTGCCAGCAGCTTACGGGACGTATCTAGCACAGATACGCAGTATTTT.

CDR3 DNA sequence: TGTGCCAGCAGCTTAACAGGGTCCCCCTACGAGCAGTACTTC. As protein: CASSLTGSPYEQYF. The chain links TRBV13 to TRBJ2-7, with D possibly being TRBD1 (6 bases). In germline, CDR1 is PRHDT, CDR2 FYEKMQ (reference sequence). The CDR3 is 14 residues long. Trimming shortened V by 2 bases and J by 2 bases, and 10 bases separated the two germline ends. Variable domain in full (rest from reference TRBV13 and TRBJ2-7): AAGVIQSPRHLIKEKRETATLKCYPIPRHDTVYWYQQGPGQDPQFLISFYEKMQSDKGSIPDRFSAQQFSDYHSELNMSSLELGDSALYFCASSLTGSPYEQYFGPGTRLTVT.

The chain recombines TRBV27 with TRBJ2-7; possible D gene TRBD2, 6 bases. Trimming cost V 6 bases and J 4 bases, with 10 bases left between them. There are 12 residues in the CDR3. CDR1 and CDR2 from the germline V gene are MNHEY and SMNVEV (reference sequence). The CDR3 DNA reads as TGTGCCAGCAGGGGGGGTTCGTACGAGCAGTACTTC. It codes for CASRGGSYEQYF.

The chain uses TRBV4-1 and TRBJ2-1; 11 positions match TRBD2. The germline V gene has CDR1 MGHRA and CDR2 YSYEKL. This CDR3 region has 18 residues. J gave up 5 bases and V 4 bases, and 13 bases lay outside the gene matches. The CDR3 reads CASSRDPLAGGPNNEQFF. The CDR3 DNA reads TGCGCCAGCAGCCGAGATCCCTTAGCGGGGGGGCCCAACAATGAGCAGTTCTTC.

This clone appeared once. This chain's CDR3 is CASSLEGRGYNEQYF. The CDR3 region has the DNA TGCGCCAGCAGCTTGGAGGGGCGAGGTTACAACGAGCAGTACTTC. The chain has TRBV5-1 and TRBJ2-7; D might be TRBD1 (5 bases). The V end lost 0 bases, the J end lost 5 bases, and 15 bases lay between the germline ends. The CDR3 length is 15 residues. Germline CDR1 is SGHRS and CDR2 is YFSETQ.

The chain joins TRBV2 to TRBJ2-7, with unresolved D. Germline-derived CDR1 and CDR2 are SNHLY and FYNNEI. The V and J ends lost 6 bases and 5 bases respectively, with 11 bases between them. The CDR3 contains 12 residues. CDR3: CASRDGPHEQYF. CDR3 nucleotide sequence: TGTGCCAGCAGGGACGGACCCCACGAGCAGTACTTC.

The rearrangement joins TRBV19 to TRBJ1-1; D is undetermined. The V end lost 1 base, the J end lost 1 base, and 7 bases lay between the germline ends. This CDR3 contains 14 residues. Per germline, CDR1 LNHDA and CDR2 SQIVND (reference sequence). CDR3 loop: CASSIGEPNTEAFF. The CDR3 coding sequence is TGTGCCAGTAGTATAGGAGAACCGAACACTGAAGCTTTCTTT.

This CDR3 reads CASSAYSYTEAFF. For the CDR3, the DNA is TGTGCCAGCAGCGCCTACTCGTACACTGAAGCTTTCTTT. The V call is TRBV9, the J call TRBJ1-1; D gene ambiguous. V was pared by 3 bases and J by 3 bases, with 9 bases between. The germline CDR1 and CDR2 sequences are SGDLS and YYNGEE. This CDR3 contains 13 residues.

V usage is TRBV10-2 and J usage is TRBJ2-2, with D uncertain. The V and J ends lost 6 bases and 1 base respectively, with 9 bases between them. CDR1 is WSHSY, CDR2 SAAADI, per germline. The CDR3 has 14 amino acids. CDR3 DNA sequence: TGCGCCAGCAGGCCATTTGAGAACACCGGGGAGCTGTTTTTT. It yields the protein CASRPFENTGELFF.

The chain recombines TRBV11-3 with TRBJ2-2; D unclear. The V end lost 5 bases, the J end lost 3 bases, and 4 bases lay between the germline ends. The germline V gene has CDR1 SGHNT and CDR2 YENEEA. CDR3 length: 12 amino acids. CDR3: CASSPYTGELFF. The CDR3 bases are TGTGCCAGCAGCCCATACACCGGGGAGCTGTTTTTT.

The CDR3 sequence: CASSLKGGGDSPLHF. The CDR3 bases are TGTGCCAGCAGCTTAAAAGGTGGAGGTGATTCACCCCTCCACTTT. This chain links TRBV7-3 with TRBJ1-6; D not certain. The CDR3 is 15 amino acids. The V end lost 1 base, the J end lost 8 bases, and 12 bases lay between the germline ends. Germline values: CDR1 SGHTA, CDR2 FQGTGA.

The rearrangement joins TRBV7-8 to TRBJ1-3, with D unclear. The CDR3 has 14 residues. CDR1 SGHVS and CDR2 FQNEAQ come from the germline V gene. V lost 2 bases to trimming and J lost 4 bases, with 9 bases between them. The CDR3 DNA reads as TGTGCCAGCAGCTTATCAGGCCCGGGAAACACCATATATTTT. Translated, it gives CASSLSGPGNTIYF.

The chain links TRBV13 to TRBJ2-1; TRBD1 is a possible D gene (5 bases). V was cut by 4 bases and J by 0 bases, with 7 bases left in between. The CDR3 is 14 residues long. CDR1 is PRHDT, CDR2 FYEKMQ, per germline (reference sequence). The CDR3 reads CASSSDSSYNEQFF. CDR3 sequence (DNA): TGTGCCAGCAGCTCTGACAGCTCCTACAATGAGCAGTTCTTC. Full variable domain (outside the CDR3, taken from reference TRBV13 and TRBJ2-1): AAGVIQSPRHLIKEKRETATLKCYPIPRHDTVYWYQQGPGQDPQFLISFYEKMQSDKGSIPDRFSAQQFSDYHSELNMSSLELGDSALYFCASSSDSSYNEQFFGPGTRLTVL.

This chain links TRBV11-2 with TRBJ1-2; a possible D gene is TRBD1 (5 bases). Trimming took off 4 bases at V and 2 bases at J, with 8 bases between the two ends. From germline, CDR1 is SGHAT and CDR2 FQNNGV. CDR3 length: 13 amino acids. Here the CDR3 DNA reads TGTGCCAGCAGCTCAGGGATGAACTATGGCTACACCTTC. Protein: CASSSGMNYGYTF.

The chain employs TRBV15 and TRBJ2-7; 7 positions agree with TRBD2. V was pared by 0 bases and J by 2 bases, with 7 bases of the junction left unmatched. The germline V gene has CDR1 LNHNV and CDR2 YYDKDF (reference sequence). CDR3 length equals 16 residues. The DNA of the CDR3 is TGTGCCACCAGCAGAGAGATAGCGGGCCCGACCTACGAGCAGTACTTC. Protein: CATSREIAGPTYEQYF.

This clone was observed a single time. This sequence joins TRBV5-1 and TRBJ2-7; 9 bases are a match to TRBD1. CDR3 size: 13 residues. J was trimmed by 5 bases and V by 3 bases; bases with no gene match: 3. Germline lookup yields CDR1 SGHRS and CDR2 YFSETQ. The DNA for the CDR3 is TGCGCCAGCAGCTGGGACAGGGCGGACGAGCAGTACTTC. Its protein product is CASSWDRADEQYF.

A note on this clone: This same CDR3 is encoded by further DNA sequences in the sample. The V call is TRBV6-5, the J call TRBJ1-2, with D maybe TRBD1 (6 bases). CDR3 size: 14 residues. Looked up from germline, CDR1 is MNHEY and CDR2 is SVGAGI. V lost 0 bases and J 4 bases, leaving 9 bases between the germline ends. Here the CDR3 DNA reads TGTGCCAGCAGTTACTCAGGGGGTGGCTATGGCTACACCTTC. Residues: CASSYSGGGYGYTF.

The chain employs TRBV6-5 and TRBJ1-5, with D perhaps matching TRBD1 (6 bases). Germline V gene lookup returns CDR1 MNHEY and CDR2 SVGAGI. The CDR3 consists of 16 residues. The V end was cut by 2 bases, the J end by 0 bases, with 11 bases between. The chain's CDR3 is CASSYTRTASNQPQHF. Written as DNA, the CDR3 is TGTGCCAGCAGTTACACGCGGACAGCTAGCAATCAGCCCCAGCATTTT.

The chain joins TRBV14 to TRBJ2-7; possibly TRBD1 or TRBD2 for D (6 bases each). This CDR3 has 13 amino acids. The germline V and J ends were trimmed by 2 bases and 6 bases, with 11 bases remaining between them. Germline values: CDR1 SGHDN, CDR2 FVKESK. This CDR3 is CASSQTGGSEQYF. CDR3 bases: TGTGCCAGCAGCCAAACCGGGGGCTCCGAGCAGTACTTC.

The chain is built from TRBV6-5 and TRBJ2-3, with D tentatively TRBD1 (5 bases). Per germline, CDR1 MNHEY and CDR2 SVGAGI. The CDR3 has 14 amino acids. Trimming stripped 2 bases from V and 4 bases from J, with 10 bases between. The CDR3 here is CASSYAQGSDTQYF. Written as DNA, the CDR3 is TGTGCCAGCAGTTACGCCCAGGGATCAGATACGCAGTATTTT.

This clone was seen a few times. The rearrangement uses TRBV20-1 and TRBJ2-1; 7 nucleotides match TRBD2. V was pared by 6 bases and J by 9 bases, with 5 bases of the junction left unmatched. The CDR3 is 11 residues long. Germline lookup yields CDR1 DFQATT and CDR2 SNEGSKA (reference sequence). This chain's CDR3 is CSAYRGVEQFF. CDR3 DNA: TGCAGTGCGTACCGGGGGGTTGAGCAGTTCTTC.

This chain links TRBV28 with TRBJ2-1; 8 bases line up with TRBD2. Per germline, CDR1 MDHEN and CDR2 SYDVKM. The CDR3 consists of 16 residues. J lost 2 bases, V lost 6 bases, and 9 bases had no gene match. The CDR3 sequence: CASRILAGGPYNEQFF. In DNA form, the CDR3 reads TGTGCCAGCAGAATTCTCGCGGGGGGACCCTACAATGAGCAGTTCTTC.

This chain uses TRBV27 with TRBJ2-1; unclear D gene. This CDR3 spans 13 amino acids. With 0 bases removed from V and 7 bases from J, the gap between germline ends came to 7 bases. Germline assignment: CDR1 MNHEY and CDR2 SMNVEV (reference sequence). The DNA for the CDR3 is TGTGCCAGCAGTTTATCAGGGATGAATGAGCAGTTCTTC. It is translated as CASSLSGMNEQFF.

This chain links TRBV15 with TRBJ1-6; 9 nucleotides match TRBD1. Germline CDR1 is LNHNV and CDR2 is YYDKDF (reference sequence). The CDR3 covers 15 residues. Losses at the gene ends were 5 bases for V and 8 bases for J; bases not matched to a gene: 7. CDR3 sequence: CATSSRDRAYSPLHF. For the CDR3, the DNA is TGTGCCACCAGCTCCCGGGACAGGGCTTATTCACCCCTCCACTTT.

The V call is TRBV7-9, the J call TRBJ1-5; a possible D gene is TRBD1 (6 bases). With 6 bases removed from V and 7 bases from J, the gap between germline ends came to 10 bases. Germline CDR1 reads SEHNR; CDR2 reads FQNEAQ (reference sequence). The length of the CDR3 is 12 residues. The CDR3 region has the DNA TGTGCCAGCAGTCTCGGGGGCCAGCCCCAGCATTTT. Its protein product is CASSLGGQPQHF.

V usage is TRBV28 and J usage is TRBJ2-7; 7 bases are shared with TRBD1. CDR1 and CDR2 (germline): MDHEN, SYDVKM. CDR3 length equals 15 residues. Losses at the gene ends were 2 bases for V and 4 bases for J; bases not matched to a gene: 8. This CDR3 reads CASSLQTTGAYEQYF. The CDR3 DNA is TGTGCCAGCAGTTTACAGACCACAGGGGCTTACGAGCAGTACTTC.

The chain employs TRBV15 and TRBJ1-4; D is uncertain. The CDR3 has 14 amino acids. CDR1 is LNHNV and CDR2 is YYDKDF in the germline V gene (reference sequence). The V gene lost 2 bases and the J gene lost 4 bases, with 8 bases spanning the gap. CDR3 sequence (DNA): TGTGCCACCAGCAGAATCACGAATAATGAAAAACTGTTTTTT. This codes for CATSRITNNEKLFF. Based on the CDR3 plus reference TRBV15 and TRBJ1-4, the full variable domain is DAMVIQNPRYQVTQFGKPVTLSCSQTLNHNVMYWYQQKSSQAPKLLFHYYDKDFNNEADTPDNFQSRRPNTSFCFLDIRSPGLGDTAMYLCATSRITNNEKLFFGSGTQLSVL.